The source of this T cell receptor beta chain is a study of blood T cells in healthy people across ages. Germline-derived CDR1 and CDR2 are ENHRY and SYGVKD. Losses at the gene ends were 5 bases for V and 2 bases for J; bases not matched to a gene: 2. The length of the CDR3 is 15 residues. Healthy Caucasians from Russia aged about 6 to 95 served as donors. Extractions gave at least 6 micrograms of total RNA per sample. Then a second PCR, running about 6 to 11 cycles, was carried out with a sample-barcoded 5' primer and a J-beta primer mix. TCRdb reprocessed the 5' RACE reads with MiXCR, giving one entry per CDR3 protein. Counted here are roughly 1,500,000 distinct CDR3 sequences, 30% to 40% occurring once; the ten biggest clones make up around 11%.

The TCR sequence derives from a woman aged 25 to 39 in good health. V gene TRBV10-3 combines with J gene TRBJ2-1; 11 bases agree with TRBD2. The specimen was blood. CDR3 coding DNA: TGTGCCATCAGTTCTAGCGGGGGGACCTACAATGAGCAGTTCTTC. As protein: CAISSSGGTYNEQFF.